This is a list of T cell receptor beta chains from one sample in a study of blood T cell repertoires in COVID-19. This table comes from immunoSEQ multiplex PCR, and its TCRdb copy is limited to in-frame clones, with some not included. The sample records some 300,000 clones, 87% being singletons. Source material: peripheral blood. All receptors derive from a man younger than 30 with active or convalescent COVID-19. CDR3s include the opening cysteine and the closing phenylalanine or tryptophan. Each record gives: J gene, CDR3 length, V gene, D gene, clone size, CDR3 protein, CDR3 DNA. A D gene is named only where the DNA matches it firmly. Clone size appears in some rows only: once, few, many, or a class for an expanded clone.

j_gene: TRBJ2-7; len: 15; v_gene: TRBV7-2; d_gene: TRBD2; abundance: .; CDR3aa: CASSLGGGASYEQYF; CDR3nt: TGTGCCAGCAGCTTGGGCGGGGGGGCGTCCTACGAGCAGTACTTC
j_gene: TRBJ2-6; len: 17; v_gene: TRBV19; d_gene: .; abundance: .; CDR3aa: CASSRSGPISGANVLTF; CDR3nt: TGTGCCAGTAGTAGGAGCGGCCCCATCTCTGGGGCCAACGTCCTGACTTTC
j_gene: TRBJ2-5; len: 13; v_gene: TRBV29-1; d_gene: TRBD1; abundance: .; CDR3aa: CSVMTGYQETQYF; CDR3nt: TGCAGCGTGATGACAGGGTACCAAGAGACCCAGTACTTC
j_gene: TRBJ1-1; len: 13; v_gene: TRBV14; d_gene: .; abundance: .; CDR3aa: CASSRTGLTEAFF; CDR3nt: TGTGCCAGCAGCCGAACAGGGCTCACTGAAGCTTTCTTT
j_gene: TRBJ2-3; len: 17; v_gene: TRBV7-6; d_gene: .; abundance: .; CDR3aa: CASSPWDKRSRTDTQYF; CDR3nt: TGTGCCAGCAGCCCTTGGGACAAACGCTCCCGCACAGATACGCAGTATTTT
j_gene: TRBJ1-3; len: 15; v_gene: TRBV5-4; d_gene: .; abundance: .; CDR3aa: CASSSQGGSGNTIYF; CDR3nt: TGTGCCAGCAGCTCCCAGGGAGGGTCTGGAAACACCATATATTTT
j_gene: TRBJ2-1; len: 18; v_gene: TRBV24-1; d_gene: .; abundance: .; CDR3aa: CATSDSELSSSSYNEQFF; CDR3nt: TGTGCCACCAGTGATTCCGAGCTGTCTAGCAGCTCCTACAATGAGCAGTTCTTC
j_gene: TRBJ2-7; len: 15; v_gene: TRBV11-1; d_gene: .; abundance: once; CDR3aa: CASSNHAIVLNEQYF; CDR3nt: TGTGCCAGCAGCAACCACGCCATAGTTCTCAACGAGCAGTACTTC
j_gene: TRBJ2-1; len: 16; v_gene: TRBV7-8; d_gene: TRBD1; abundance: .; CDR3aa: CASSSAGTGTYNEQFF; CDR3nt: TGTGCCAGCAGCTCGGCCGGGACAGGGACCTACAATGAGCAGTTCTTC
j_gene: TRBJ2-5; len: 15; v_gene: TRBV5-1; d_gene: TRBD2; abundance: .; CDR3aa: CASTSGGAEQETQYF; CDR3nt: TGCGCCAGCACTAGCGGGGGGGCAGAACAAGAGACCCAGTACTTC
j_gene: TRBJ2-5; len: 15; v_gene: TRBV3-1/TRBV3-2; d_gene: .; abundance: once; CDR3aa: CASSQDLGDQETQYF; CDR3nt: TGTGCCAGCAGCCAAGACCTCGGGGACCAAGAGACCCAGTACTTC
j_gene: TRBJ2-2; len: 11; v_gene: TRBV27; d_gene: .; abundance: .; CDR3aa: CASSGLGELFF; CDR3nt: TGTGCCAGCTCGGGGTTGGGGGAGCTGTTTTTT
j_gene: TRBJ1-6; len: 17; v_gene: TRBV7-9; d_gene: .; abundance: .; CDR3aa: CASSLQASSSYNSPLHF; CDR3nt: TGTGCCAGCAGCTTACAGGCCTCGAGCTCCTATAATTCACCCCTCCACTTT
j_gene: TRBJ2-1; len: 13; v_gene: TRBV12-3/TRBV12-4; d_gene: TRBD2; abundance: .; CDR3aa: CATRREGLGEQFF; CDR3nt: TGTGCCACCAGGCGGGAGGGTCTAGGTGAGCAGTTCTTC
j_gene: TRBJ2-7; len: 14; v_gene: TRBV27; d_gene: .; abundance: .; CDR3aa: CASSPALLHYEQYF; CDR3nt: TGTGCCAGCAGTCCGGCGTTACTACACTACGAGCAGTACTTC
j_gene: TRBJ2-5; len: 13; v_gene: TRBV24-1; d_gene: .; abundance: .; CDR3aa: CATSDSYQETQYF; CDR3nt: TGTGCCACCAGTGACAGTTACCAAGAGACCCAGTACTTC
j_gene: TRBJ2-7; len: 15; v_gene: TRBV3-1/TRBV3-2; d_gene: TRBD2; abundance: once; CDR3aa: CASSRGTSGPYEQYF; CDR3nt: TGTGCCAGCAGCCGAGGGACTAGCGGACCCTACGAGCAGTACTTC
j_gene: TRBJ2-7; len: 14; v_gene: TRBV5-1; d_gene: TRBD1; abundance: .; CDR3aa: CASSLAGQTYEQYF; CDR3nt: TGCGCCAGCAGCTTGGCGGGACAGACCTACGAGCAGTACTTC
j_gene: TRBJ1-5; len: 14; v_gene: TRBV7-2; d_gene: .; abundance: .; CDR3aa: CASSYGTTYQPQHF; CDR3nt: TGTGCCAGCAGCTACGGGACAACGTATCAGCCCCAGCATTTT
j_gene: TRBJ1-1; len: 14; v_gene: TRBV6-5; d_gene: .; abundance: .; CDR3aa: CASRYSRGIPEAFF; CDR3nt: TGTGCCAGCAGGTATTCCCGGGGAATCCCTGAAGCTTTCTTT
j_gene: TRBJ2-3; len: 12; v_gene: TRBV5-1; d_gene: .; abundance: .; CDR3aa: CASSLTTDTQYF; CDR3nt: TGCGCCAGCAGCTTGACAACAGATACGCAGTATTTT
j_gene: TRBJ1-6; len: 15; v_gene: TRBV9; d_gene: TRBD1; abundance: .; CDR3aa: CASSVDGQANSPLHF; CDR3nt: TGTGCCAGCAGCGTAGATGGACAGGCGAATTCACCCCTCCACTTT
j_gene: TRBJ1-1; len: 17; v_gene: TRBV7-2; d_gene: TRBD1; abundance: .; CDR3aa: CASSPRPGTGGGSEAFF; CDR3nt: TGTGCCAGCAGCCCTCGTCCCGGGACAGGGGGCGGATCTGAAGCTTTCTTT
j_gene: TRBJ1-1; len: 12; v_gene: TRBV11-2; d_gene: .; abundance: .; CDR3aa: CASSWRVGEAFF; CDR3nt: TGTGCCAGCAGCTGGAGGGTTGGTGAAGCTTTCTTT
j_gene: TRBJ1-1; len: 14; v_gene: TRBV19; d_gene: .; abundance: .; CDR3aa: CASSIYAGVTEAFF; CDR3nt: TGTGCCAGTAGTATATACGCAGGGGTCACTGAAGCTTTCTTT
j_gene: TRBJ1-1; len: 14; v_gene: TRBV4-1; d_gene: .; abundance: once; CDR3aa: CASSLPGPNTEAFF; CDR3nt: TGCGCCAGCAGCCTCCCAGGGCCGAACACTGAAGCTTTCTTT
j_gene: TRBJ1-4; len: 15; v_gene: TRBV6-5; d_gene: .; abundance: .; CDR3aa: CASNPSMGGNEKLFF; CDR3nt: TGTGCCAGCAACCCCTCTATGGGAGGTAATGAAAAACTGTTTTTT
j_gene: TRBJ1-5; len: 14; v_gene: TRBV27; d_gene: .; abundance: .; CDR3aa: CASSLVGGDQPQHF; CDR3nt: TGTGCCAGCAGTTTAGTAGGGGGGGATCAGCCCCAGCATTTT
j_gene: TRBJ1-2; len: 13; v_gene: TRBV14; d_gene: .; abundance: .; CDR3aa: CASSQGPHYGYTF; CDR3nt: TGTGCCAGCAGCCAAGGGCCGCACTATGGCTACACCTTC
j_gene: TRBJ2-7; len: 17; v_gene: TRBV6-1; d_gene: .; abundance: once; CDR3aa: CASSENPQSINRYEQYF; CDR3nt: TGTGCCAGCAGTGAAAATCCACAGAGTATAAACCGCTACGAGCAGTACTTC
j_gene: TRBJ1-2; len: 13; v_gene: TRBV11-2; d_gene: .; abundance: once; CDR3aa: CASSLADFIGYTF; CDR3nt: TGTGCCAGCAGCTTGGCAGATTTTATAGGCTACACCTTC
j_gene: TRBJ1-5; len: 13; v_gene: TRBV12-5; d_gene: .; abundance: .; CDR3aa: CASGGAGNQPQHF; CDR3nt: TGTGCTAGTGGGGGGGCTGGCAATCAGCCCCAGCATTTT
j_gene: TRBJ2-7; len: 17; v_gene: TRBV14; d_gene: TRBD2; abundance: .; CDR3aa: CASSQGIAGVPDYEQYF; CDR3nt: TGTGCCAGCAGCCAAGGGATAGCGGGAGTGCCTGACTACGAGCAGTACTTC
j_gene: TRBJ1-1; len: 13; v_gene: TRBV29-1; d_gene: .; abundance: once; CDR3aa: CSVKDRGNTEAFF; CDR3nt: TGCAGCGTAAAGGACCGGGGGAACACTGAAGCTTTCTTT